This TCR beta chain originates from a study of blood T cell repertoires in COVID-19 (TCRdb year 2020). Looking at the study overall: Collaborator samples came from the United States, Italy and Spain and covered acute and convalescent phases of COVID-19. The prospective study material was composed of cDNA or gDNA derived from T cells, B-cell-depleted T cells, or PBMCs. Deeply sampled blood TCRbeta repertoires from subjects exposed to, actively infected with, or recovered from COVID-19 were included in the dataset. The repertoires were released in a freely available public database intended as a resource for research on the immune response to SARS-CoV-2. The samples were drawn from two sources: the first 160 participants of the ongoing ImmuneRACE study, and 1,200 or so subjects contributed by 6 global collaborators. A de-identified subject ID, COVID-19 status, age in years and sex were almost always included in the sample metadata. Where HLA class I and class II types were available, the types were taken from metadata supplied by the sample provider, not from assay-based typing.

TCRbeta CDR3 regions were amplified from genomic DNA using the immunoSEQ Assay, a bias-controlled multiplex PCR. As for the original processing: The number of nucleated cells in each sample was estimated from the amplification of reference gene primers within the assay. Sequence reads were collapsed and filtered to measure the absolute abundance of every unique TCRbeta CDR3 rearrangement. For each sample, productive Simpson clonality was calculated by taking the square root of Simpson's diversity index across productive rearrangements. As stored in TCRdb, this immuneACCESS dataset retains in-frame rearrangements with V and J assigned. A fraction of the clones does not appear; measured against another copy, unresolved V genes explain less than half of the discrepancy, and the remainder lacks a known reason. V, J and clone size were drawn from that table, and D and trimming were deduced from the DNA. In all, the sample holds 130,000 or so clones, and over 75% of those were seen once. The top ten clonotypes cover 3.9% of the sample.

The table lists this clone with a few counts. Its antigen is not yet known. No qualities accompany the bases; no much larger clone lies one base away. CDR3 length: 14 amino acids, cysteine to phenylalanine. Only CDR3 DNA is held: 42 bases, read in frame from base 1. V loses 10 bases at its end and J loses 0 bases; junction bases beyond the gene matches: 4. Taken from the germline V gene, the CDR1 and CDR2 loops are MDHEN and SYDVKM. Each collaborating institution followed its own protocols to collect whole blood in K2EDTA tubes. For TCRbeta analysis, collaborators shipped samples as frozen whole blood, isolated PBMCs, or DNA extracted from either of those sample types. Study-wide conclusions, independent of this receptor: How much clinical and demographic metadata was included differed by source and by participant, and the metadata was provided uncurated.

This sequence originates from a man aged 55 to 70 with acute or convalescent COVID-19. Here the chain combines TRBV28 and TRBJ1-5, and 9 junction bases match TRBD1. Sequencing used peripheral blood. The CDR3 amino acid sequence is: CATGQGNSNQPQHF. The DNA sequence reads TGTGCCACCGGACAGGGGAATAGCAATCAGCCCCAGCATTTT.